This T cell receptor (beta chain) was found in a study of vaccination and CD4 T cells after COVID-19. Study findings and constraints: Post-vaccination, and not before, a median approximately 85% of reactive clones appeared in convalescent patients. Relatively few convalescent patients were studied, without early post-infection timepoints.

Cultured CD4+ T cells had their DNA profiled by the Oncomine TCR Beta short-read assay. A single record per CDR3 protein comes from TCRdb applying MiXCR to the PCR reads. Of about 4,600 distinct CDR3 sequences listed, about 30% are singletons. The CDR3 loop spans 11 amino acids. Between the trimmed V and J ends, which lost 5 bases and 6 bases, there was a span of 4 bases. With respect to this clonotype: Its cognate antigen is unknown.

Treatment given: roughly 10-day PBMC culture with coronavirus spike peptide pools or control peptides (ViraFEST assay). Following expansion of antigen-specific T cells with peptide pools, ViraFEST then sequenced TCRs. Sequencing was carried out using CD4+ T cells from blood, cultured in vitro. This clonotype originated in a human donor who had recovered from COVID-19. This chain joins TRBV12-3 or TRBV12-4 and TRBJ2-2; no clear D gene. This CDR3 is CASSGPGELFF. The DNA of the CDR3 is TGTGCCAGCAGTGGTCCCGGGGAGCTGTTTTTT.